Listed below are T cell receptor beta chains from one sample, sequenced in a study of CD8+ T cells in alopecia areata. Generated by immunoSEQ multiplex PCR, the TCRdb table keeps only in-frame clones and is missing some. The sample lists 100,000 to 150,000 clones; 45% to 50% were seen once. Here the sequenced sample was CD8+ T cells sorted from blood, taken at week 0. The source is a human donor with alopecia areata. Each CDR3 is given with its conserved first and last residue. Each record gives: V gene, J gene, clone size, D gene, CDR3 DNA, CDR3 protein. D genes are given only for firm matches. A clone size is listed for some rows: how often the clone was seen (once, few, many), or a class if it is expanded.

v_gene: TRBV4-2; j_gene: TRBJ2-5; abundance: few; d_gene: NA; CDR3nt: TGTGCCAGCAGCCAAGCGCGGGGTAGCCAAGAGACCCAGTACTTC; CDR3aa: CASSQARGSQETQYF
v_gene: TRBV30; j_gene: TRBJ2-1; abundance: once; d_gene: NA; CDR3nt: TGTGCCTGGAGTGTAAGTAGGAATGAGCAGTTCTTC; CDR3aa: CAWSVSRNEQFF
v_gene: TRBV30; j_gene: TRBJ2-7; abundance: NA; d_gene: NA; CDR3nt: TGTGCCTGGAGTGTAGGGGCAGTCTACGAGCAGTACTTC; CDR3aa: CAWSVGAVYEQYF
v_gene: TRBV5-1; j_gene: TRBJ1-1; abundance: NA; d_gene: NA; CDR3nt: TGCGCCAGCAGCTTGTTCGTTGAGGGGACTGAAGCTTTCTTT; CDR3aa: CASSLFVEGTEAFF
v_gene: TRBV7-2; j_gene: TRBJ2-2; abundance: NA; d_gene: NA; CDR3nt: TGTGCCAGCAGCTCGTTCGACAGGGAGGCCGGGGAGCTGTTTTTT; CDR3aa: CASSSFDREAGELFF
v_gene: TRBV7-8; j_gene: TRBJ2-1; abundance: NA; d_gene: TRBD1; CDR3nt: TGTGCCAGCAGCATGGACAGGTCAGCCTCCTACAATGAGCAGTTCTTC; CDR3aa: CASSMDRSASYNEQFF
v_gene: TRBV7-9; j_gene: TRBJ1-1; abundance: NA; d_gene: NA; CDR3nt: TGTGCCAGCAGTCTTCAGGGAATAAACACTGAAGCTTTCTTT; CDR3aa: CASSLQGINTEAFF
v_gene: TRBV30; j_gene: TRBJ1-2; abundance: NA; d_gene: NA; CDR3nt: TGTGCCTGGAGTGTATCTACGGGGGATTTTTTTGGCTACACCTTC; CDR3aa: CAWSVSTGDFFGYTF
v_gene: TRBV5-6; j_gene: TRBJ1-1; abundance: NA; d_gene: NA; CDR3nt: TGTGCCAGCAGCCCCCAAGAGGTCCGGACTGAAGCTTTCTTT; CDR3aa: CASSPQEVRTEAFF
v_gene: TRBV5-6; j_gene: TRBJ2-7; abundance: few; d_gene: NA; CDR3nt: TGTGCCAGCAGCTTAGAAAGGCGTTACGAGCAGTACTTC; CDR3aa: CASSLERRYEQYF
v_gene: TRBV9; j_gene: TRBJ2-3; abundance: few; d_gene: NA; CDR3nt: TGTGCCAGCAGCGTAGTGCGCGCAGATACGCAGTATTTT; CDR3aa: CASSVVRADTQYF
v_gene: TRBV30; j_gene: TRBJ1-5; abundance: NA; d_gene: NA; CDR3nt: TGTGCCTGGAGTCCTTCGACGGGCCCCCTACAGCCCCAGCATTTT; CDR3aa: CAWSPSTGPLQPQHF
v_gene: TRBV9; j_gene: TRBJ1-5; abundance: NA; d_gene: NA; CDR3nt: TGTGCCAGCAGCGTGGCGGGTAATCAGCCCCAGCATTTT; CDR3aa: CASSVAGNQPQHF
v_gene: TRBV13; j_gene: TRBJ1-1; abundance: few; d_gene: NA; CDR3nt: TGTGCCAGCAGCCAAAAGGGGGAGGGGAACACTGAAGCTTTCTTT; CDR3aa: CASSQKGEGNTEAFF
v_gene: TRBV14; j_gene: TRBJ2-7; abundance: few; d_gene: NA; CDR3nt: TGTGCCAGCAGCCAAGATAGGAGGGGCGAGCAGTACTTC; CDR3aa: CASSQDRRGEQYF
v_gene: TRBV27; j_gene: TRBJ1-3; abundance: few; d_gene: NA; CDR3nt: TGTGCCAGCAGTTTAGACAGGAACTCTGGAAACACCATATATTTT; CDR3aa: CASSLDRNSGNTIYF